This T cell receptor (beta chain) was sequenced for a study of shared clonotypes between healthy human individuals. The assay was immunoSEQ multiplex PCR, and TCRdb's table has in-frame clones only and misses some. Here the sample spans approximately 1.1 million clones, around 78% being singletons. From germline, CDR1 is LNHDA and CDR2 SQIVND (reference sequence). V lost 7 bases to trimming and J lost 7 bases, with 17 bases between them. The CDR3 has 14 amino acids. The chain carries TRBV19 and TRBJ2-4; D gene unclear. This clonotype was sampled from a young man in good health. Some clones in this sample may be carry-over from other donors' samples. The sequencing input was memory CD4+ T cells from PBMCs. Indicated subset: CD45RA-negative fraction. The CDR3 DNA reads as TGTGCCAGTAAACGCGGAGCCTTCTATAACATTCAGTACTTC. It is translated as CASKRGAFYNIQYF.